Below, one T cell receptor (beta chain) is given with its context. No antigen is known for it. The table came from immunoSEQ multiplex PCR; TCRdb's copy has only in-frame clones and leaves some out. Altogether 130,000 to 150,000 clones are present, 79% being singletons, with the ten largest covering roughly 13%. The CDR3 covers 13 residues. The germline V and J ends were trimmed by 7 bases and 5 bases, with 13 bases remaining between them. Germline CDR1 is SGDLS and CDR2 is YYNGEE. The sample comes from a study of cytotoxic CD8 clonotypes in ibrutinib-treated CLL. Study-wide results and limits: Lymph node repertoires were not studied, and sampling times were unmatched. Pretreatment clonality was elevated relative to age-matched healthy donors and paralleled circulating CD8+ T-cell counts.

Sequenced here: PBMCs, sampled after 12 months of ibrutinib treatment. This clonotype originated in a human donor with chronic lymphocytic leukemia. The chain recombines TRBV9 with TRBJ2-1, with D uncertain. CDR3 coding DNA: TGTGCCAGCGCACCAGCCGTTGACAATGAGCAGTTCTTC. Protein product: CASAPAVDNEQFF.